The present T cell receptor beta chain was sequenced within a study of molecular identifiers for immune sequencing clone quantification. Whole-study findings and limits: Jurkat TCR RNA spiked in from one cell could reportedly be detected among approximately 980,000 naive cells.

Via MiXCR, TCRdb re-called the PCR reads, giving one row per CDR3 protein. Among around 320,000 distinct CDR3 sequences, 24% were seen once, and the ten largest hold 0.65% to 0.75%. This clonotype appeared many times. The antigen remains unidentified. The ends lost 5 bases at V and 3 bases at J; junction bases unmatched: 6. Per the germline V gene, CDR1 is LNHDA and CDR2 is SQIVND (reference sequence). The CDR3 consists of 15 residues. This TCR derives from a human donor in good health. Some libraries in this study had Jurkat cell RNA spiked in. The sequencing sample was made of naive CD8+ T cells from blood, with Jurkat cell RNA spiked in. Subset of the sample: FACS-sorted CD8+CD4-CCR7+CD45RA+ naive T cells. The chain couples TRBV19 to TRBJ2-7; the match to TRBD1 covers 11 bases. CDR3 DNA sequence: TGTGCCAGTAGTTTCCGAGGGACAGGGGGCTACGAGCAGTACTTC. Protein sequence: CASSFRGTGGYEQYF.